The rows below give T cell receptor beta chains drawn from one sample of a study of shared T cell receptors in the human thymus. Some clones are missing from TCRdb's copy, which holds only in-frame ones; the method was immunoSEQ multiplex PCR. The data contain hundreds of thousands of clones, around 87% of them singletons. This sample also belongs to another study, concerning human thymus T cells.

Specimen: thymocytes. All receptors come from a boy younger than two with a congenital heart defect. Each CDR3 is given with its conserved first and last residue. D genes are given only for firm matches. Some rows mark clone size as missing; the rest say once, few, many or name a class of expanded clone.

j_gene,v_gene,d_gene,abundance,CDR3nt,CDR3aa
TRBJ1-2,TRBV5-1,-,-,TGCGCCAGCTCCCTGGGAGGGGAGGGTCGGGGCTACACCTTC,CASSLGGEGRGYTF
TRBJ2-7,TRBV5-1,-,-,TGCGCCAGCAGCTTGGGACATTCCTACGAGCAGTACTTC,CASSLGHSYEQYF
TRBJ2-7,TRBV28,TRBD2,few,TGTGCCAGCAGCCGCCGAGGGACTAGCGGGCTTCCCTACGAGCAGTACTTC,CASSRRGTSGLPYEQYF
TRBJ1-4,TRBV19,-,-,TGTGCCAGTAGTATAAAATCAGACAGGTGGGGTGAAAAACTGTTTTTT,CASSIKSDRWGEKLFF
TRBJ2-1,TRBV19,TRBD2,few,TGTGCCAGTAGTATTAGCGGGAGTACAGCCAGTGAGCAGTTCTTC,CASSISGSTASEQFF
TRBJ2-7,TRBV5-6,TRBD1,-,TGTGCCAGCAGCTTGGACAGGGGATACGAGCAGTACTTC,CASSLDRGYEQYF
TRBJ1-5,TRBV28,-,-,TGTGCCAGCAGTTTATGGGTGACGGGGAAGACGAATCAGCCCCAGCATTTT,CASSLWVTGKTNQPQHF
TRBJ2-3,TRBV5-1,TRBD2,few,TGCGCCAGCAGCGGACCGGGACTAGCGCCAGATACGCAGTATTTT,CASSGPGLAPDTQYF
TRBJ2-1,TRBV5-6,-,-,TGTGCCAGCAGCTTGTATATGCGGGGTACCTACAATGAGCAGTTCTTC,CASSLYMRGTYNEQFF
TRBJ1-1,TRBV5-1,TRBD1,-,TGCGCCAGCAGCTTGGGGCTTGACAGGGGGGCCAACACTGAAGCTTTCTTT,CASSLGLDRGANTEAFF
TRBJ2-7,TRBV7-9,-,-,TGTGCCAGCAGCCCCTCGAGCTACGAGCAGTACTTC,CASSPSSYEQYF
TRBJ2-7,TRBV6-5,TRBD2,once,TGTGCCAGCAGTTCCCCGCCGAGCGGGGGGACCTACGAGCAGTACTTC,CASSSPPSGGTYEQYF
TRBJ1-1,TRBV18,-,once,TGTGCCAGCTCACCACCGCTTCATAGGAGTGAAGCTTTCTTT,CASSPPLHRSEAFF
TRBJ2-1,TRBV28,TRBD2,-,TGTGCCAGTTTATCGACTAGCCCCTACAATGAGCAGTTCTTC,CASLSTSPYNEQFF
TRBJ2-7,TRBV6-6,-,-,TGTGCCAGCAGGGCGACAGACAGGGAGGCTAAAAACGAGCAGTACTTC,CASRATDREAKNEQYF
TRBJ2-3,TRBV5-6,TRBD1,-,TGTGCCAGCAGCTTAGAACTCCGGGACAGGGAAACAGATACGCAGTATTTT,CASSLELRDRETDTQYF
TRBJ1-3,TRBV25-1,-,-,TGTGCCAGCAGTGAATCTGAGGACTCTGGAAACACCATATATTTT,CASSESEDSGNTIYF
TRBJ2-3,TRBV29-1,TRBD1,-,TGCAGCGTTGTACAGGGGCCCCCAGATACGCAGTATTTT,CSVVQGPPDTQYF
TRBJ1-5,TRBV21-1,-,once,TGTGCCAGCTTCGGGACAGGGGAACTCGGGTGCAATCAGCCCCAGCATTTT,CASFGTGELGCNQPQHF
TRBJ1-1,TRBV29-1,-,-,TGCAGCGTTGTCGTCGGACAGATCATGAACACTGAAGCTTTCTTT,CSVVVGQIMNTEAFF
TRBJ2-2,TRBV28,TRBD2,-,TGTGCCAGACAAGCGGGGAGTTACACCGGGGAGCTGTTTTTT,CARQAGSYTGELFF